The 9 T cell receptor beta chains listed next were all sequenced from one sample in a study of post-analysis software for immune sequencing data. These TCRs are of unknown antigen specificity. Unique-molecular-identifier-tagged TCR beta cDNA libraries were used. TCRdb reprocessed the PCR reads with MiXCR, giving one entry per CDR3 protein. In the table there are about 820,000 distinct CDR3 sequences, roughly 50% of which are singletons. Study-level points and caveats: Patients had higher frequencies than controls of about five TRBV segments, including TRBV5-6, TRBV5-1 and TRBV20-1.

The sample was blood. These receptors were taken from a girl aged 10 to 17 with multiple sclerosis.

The chain recombines TRBV3-1 with TRBJ1-2; 8 nucleotides line up with TRBD1. Germline V lookup: CDR1 LGHDT, CDR2 YNNKEL (reference sequence). CDR3 length equals 15 residues. Trimming cost V 7 bases and J 4 bases; bases outside gene matches: 11. The CDR3 loop reads CASTHGDRGSYGYTF. Written as DNA, the CDR3 is TGTGCCAGCACGCATGGAGACAGGGGTTCCTATGGCTACACCTTC.

The gene calls are TRBV5-1 and TRBJ1-1; D is perhaps TRBD1 (5 bases). This CDR3 region has 13 residues. The germline gives CDR1 SGHRS, CDR2 YFSETQ. V was trimmed by 2 bases and J by 4 bases, leaving 9 bases between them. CDR3 loop: CASSFLGATEAFF. CDR3 sequence (DNA): TGCGCCAGCAGCTTTCTAGGGGCCACTGAAGCTTTCTTT.

The chain combines TRBV6-1 with TRBJ2-1; 11 bases match TRBD1. Germline V lookup: CDR1 MNHNS, CDR2 SASEGT. The J segment lost 7 bases and the V segment lost 9 bases, leaving 8 bases of the junction unmatched. This CDR3 spans 14 amino acids. CDR3 bases: TGTGCCAGTCGGGACAGGGGGGCGTATAATGAGCAGTTCTTC. Translated: CASRDRGAYNEQFF.

This clonotype was detected a few times. The chain links TRBV6-5 to TRBJ2-5; 11 nucleotides align to TRBD1. Germline trimming cut 2 bases from V and 3 bases from J; bases unmatched to any gene: 8. Germline loops: CDR1 MNHEY, CDR2 SVGAGI. The CDR3 runs to 17 residues. The CDR3 spells CASSYLMDRGRKETQYF. CDR3 DNA sequence: TGTGCCAGCAGTTACCTTATGGACAGGGGGCGGAAAGAGACCCAGTACTTC.

This sequence joins TRBV14 and TRBJ2-7, with 7 bases matching TRBD2. Germline V gives CDR1 SGHDN, CDR2 FVKESK. This CDR3 comprises 17 residues. Losses at the gene ends were 1 base for V and 2 bases for J; bases not matched to a gene: 11. The CDR3 reads CASSQGAFPSGAYEQYF. The CDR3 DNA follows: TGTGCCAGCAGCCAAGGGGCGTTTCCTAGCGGCGCCTACGAGCAGTACTTC.

CDR3 protein: CSPTPGVANYGYTF. Here the CDR3 DNA reads TGCAGTCCCACCCCGGGGGTAGCTAACTATGGCTACACCTTC. The V and J genes are TRBV20-1 and TRBJ1-2, with D tentatively TRBD1 (5 bases). This CDR3 spans 14 amino acids. CDR1 and CDR2 (germline): DFQATT, SNEGSKA (reference sequence). Deletions cut 8 bases from V and 0 bases from J, with 16 bases between.

The chain is built from TRBV20-1 and TRBJ2-3; D gene unclear. This CDR3 spans 16 amino acids. Between the trimmed V and J ends, which lost 3 bases and 2 bases, there was a span of 18 bases. From germline, CDR1 is DFQATT and CDR2 SNEGSKA (reference sequence). CDR3 sequence reads: CSASSVGTRSTDTQYF. Here the CDR3 DNA reads TGCAGTGCTAGTTCGGTCGGTACGAGATCCACAGATACGCAGTATTTT.

The chain combines TRBV20-1 with TRBJ1-5; D is perhaps TRBD1 (5 bases). Trimming shortened V by 3 bases and J by 8 bases, and 20 bases separated the two germline ends. The CDR3 loop spans 15 amino acids. Germline V gene data show CDR1 as DFQATT and CDR2 as SNEGSKA (reference sequence). For the CDR3, the DNA is TGCAGTGCTAGGGCAAGGGTAGGGGTCGGGAAGCCCCAGCATTTT. Amino acid sequence: CSARARVGVGKPQHF.

The J gene is TRBJ1-2, the V gene TRBV5-1, with D possibly being TRBD1 (6 bases). V was shortened by 0 bases and J by 2 bases, with 14 bases between the two germline ends. The length of the CDR3 is 16 residues. The germline gives CDR1 SGHRS, CDR2 YFSETQ. CDR3 nucleotide sequence: TGCGCCAGCAGCTTGGGTGTTGGGGGGCTCAACTATGGCTACACCTTC. Amino acids: CASSLGVGGLNYGYTF.